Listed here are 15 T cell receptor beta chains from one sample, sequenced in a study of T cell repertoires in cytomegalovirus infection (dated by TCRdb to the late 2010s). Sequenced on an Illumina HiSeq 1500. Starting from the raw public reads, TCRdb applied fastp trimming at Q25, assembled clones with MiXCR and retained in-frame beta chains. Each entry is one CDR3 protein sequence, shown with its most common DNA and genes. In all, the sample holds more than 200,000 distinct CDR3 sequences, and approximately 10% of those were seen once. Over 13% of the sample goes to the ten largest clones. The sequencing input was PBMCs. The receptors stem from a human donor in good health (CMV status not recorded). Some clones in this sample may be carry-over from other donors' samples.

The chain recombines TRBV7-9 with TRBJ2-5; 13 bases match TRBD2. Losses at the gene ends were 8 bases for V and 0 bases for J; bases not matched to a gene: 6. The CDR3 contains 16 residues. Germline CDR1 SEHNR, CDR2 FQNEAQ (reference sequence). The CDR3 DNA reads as TGTGCCAGCGGAACGGGACTAGCGGGGAACCAAGAGACCCAGTACTTC. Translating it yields CASGTGLAGNQETQYF.

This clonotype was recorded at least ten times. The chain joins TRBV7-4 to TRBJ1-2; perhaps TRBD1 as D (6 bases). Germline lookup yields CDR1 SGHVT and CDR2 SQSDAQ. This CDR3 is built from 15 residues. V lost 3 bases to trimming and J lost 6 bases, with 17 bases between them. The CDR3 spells CASSLGALAKNGYTF. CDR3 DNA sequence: TGTGCCAGCAGCTTGGGGGCTCTCGCTAAGAATGGCTACACCTTC.

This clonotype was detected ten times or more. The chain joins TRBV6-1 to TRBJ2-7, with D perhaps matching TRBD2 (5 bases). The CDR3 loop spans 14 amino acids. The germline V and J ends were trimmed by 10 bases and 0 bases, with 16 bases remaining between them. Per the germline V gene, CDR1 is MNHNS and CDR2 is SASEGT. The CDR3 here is CAIAEDGSSYEQYF. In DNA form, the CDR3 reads TGTGCCATTGCGGAGGACGGCAGCTCCTACGAGCAGTACTTC.

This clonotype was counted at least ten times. CDR3 region: CASSSEVSYEQYF. CDR3 DNA: TGTGCCAGCAGCTCGGAAGTAAGCTACGAGCAGTACTTC. The chain links TRBV7-2 to TRBJ2-7, with D hard to call. V was shortened by 4 bases and J by 3 bases, with 10 bases between the two germline ends. This CDR3 has 13 residues. Germline V gene lookup returns CDR1 SGHTA and CDR2 FQGNSA.

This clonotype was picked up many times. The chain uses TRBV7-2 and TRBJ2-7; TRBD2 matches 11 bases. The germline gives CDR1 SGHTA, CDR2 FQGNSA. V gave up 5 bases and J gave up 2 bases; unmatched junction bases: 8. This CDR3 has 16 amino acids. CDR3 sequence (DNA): TGTGCCAGCAGCGCCGGGGGACTAGCGGTTACCTACGAGCAGTACTTC. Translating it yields CASSAGGLAVTYEQYF. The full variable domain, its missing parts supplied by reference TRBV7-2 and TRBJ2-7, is GAGVSQSPSNKVTEKGKDVELRCDPISGHTALYWYRQSLGQGLEFLIYFQGNSAPDKSGLPSDRFSAERTGGSVSTLTIQRTQQEDSAVYLCASSAGGLAVTYEQYFGPGTRLTVT.

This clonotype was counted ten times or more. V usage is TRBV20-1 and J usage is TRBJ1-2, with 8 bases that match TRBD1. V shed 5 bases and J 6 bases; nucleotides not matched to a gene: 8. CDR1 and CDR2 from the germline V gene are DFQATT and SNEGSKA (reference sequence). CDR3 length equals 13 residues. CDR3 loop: CSAPRQGRDGYTF. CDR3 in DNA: TGCAGTGCTCCCCGACAGGGGCGGGATGGCTACACCTTC.

For the CDR3, the DNA is TGTGCCAGCAGCTTACCCTGGGGGAGAGGACAAGAGACCCAGTACTTC. Translation: CASSLPWGRGQETQYF. The chain recombines TRBV7-2 with TRBJ2-5; D possibly uses TRBD1 or TRBD2 (5 bases each). The CDR3 is 16 amino acids. Germline V gives CDR1 SGHTA, CDR2 FQGNSA. V lost 2 bases and J 2 bases, leaving 15 bases between the germline ends.

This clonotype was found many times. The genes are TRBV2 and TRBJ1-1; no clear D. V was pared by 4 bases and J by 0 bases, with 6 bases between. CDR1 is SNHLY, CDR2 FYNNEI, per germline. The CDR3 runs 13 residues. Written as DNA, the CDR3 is TGTGCCAGCAGTGCCGAGGTGAACACTGAAGCTTTCTTT. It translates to CASSAEVNTEAFF.

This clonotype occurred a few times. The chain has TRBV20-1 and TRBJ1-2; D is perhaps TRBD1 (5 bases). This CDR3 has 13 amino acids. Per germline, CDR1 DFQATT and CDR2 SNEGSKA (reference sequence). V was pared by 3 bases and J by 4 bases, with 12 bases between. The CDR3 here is CSASLPGSYGYTF. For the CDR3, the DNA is TGCAGTGCTAGTCTCCCAGGGAGCTATGGCTACACCTTC.

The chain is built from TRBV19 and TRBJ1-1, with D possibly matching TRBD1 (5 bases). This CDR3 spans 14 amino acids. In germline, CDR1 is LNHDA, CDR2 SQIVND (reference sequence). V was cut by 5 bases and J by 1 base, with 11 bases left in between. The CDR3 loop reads CASSFGHRNTEAFF. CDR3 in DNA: TGTGCCAGTAGTTTCGGACACCGGAACACTGAAGCTTTCTTT.

The CDR3 spells CASSPWGAGQPQHF. The CDR3 DNA reads as TGTGCCAGCAGCCCCTGGGGGGCGGGTCAGCCCCAGCATTTT. This sequence joins TRBV28 and TRBJ1-5, with D perhaps TRBD1 (6 bases). Germline-derived CDR1 and CDR2 are MDHEN and SYDVKM. The CDR3 runs to 14 residues. The V gene lost 6 bases and the J gene lost 6 bases, with 15 bases spanning the gap.

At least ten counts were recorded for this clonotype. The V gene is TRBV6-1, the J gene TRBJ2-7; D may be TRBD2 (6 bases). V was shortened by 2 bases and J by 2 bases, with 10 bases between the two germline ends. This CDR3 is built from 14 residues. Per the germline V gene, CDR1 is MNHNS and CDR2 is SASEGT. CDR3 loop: CASSEWAGPYEQYF. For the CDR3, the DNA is TGTGCCAGCAGTGAATGGGCGGGGCCCTACGAGCAGTACTTC.

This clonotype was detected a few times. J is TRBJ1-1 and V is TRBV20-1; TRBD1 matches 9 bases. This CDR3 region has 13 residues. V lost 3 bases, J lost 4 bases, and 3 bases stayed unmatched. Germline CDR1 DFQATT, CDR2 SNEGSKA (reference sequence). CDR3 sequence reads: CSASRDRVTEAFF. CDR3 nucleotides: TGCAGTGCTAGTAGGGACAGGGTCACTGAAGCTTTCTTT.

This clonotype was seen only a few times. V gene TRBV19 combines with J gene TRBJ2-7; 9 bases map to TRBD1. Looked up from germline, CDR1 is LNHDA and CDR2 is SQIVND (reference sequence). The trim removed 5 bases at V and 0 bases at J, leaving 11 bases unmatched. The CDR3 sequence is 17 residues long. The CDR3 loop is CASSPFTGGPSSYEQYF. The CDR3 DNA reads TGTGCCAGTAGTCCCTTTACAGGGGGCCCTAGCTCCTACGAGCAGTACTTC.

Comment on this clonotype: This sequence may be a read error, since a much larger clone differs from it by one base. The CDR3 DNA is TGCGCCAGCAGCCAAGATGGACGGCACACAGATACGCAGTATTTT. It specifies CASSQDGRHTDTQYF. The V and J genes are TRBV4-1 and TRBJ2-3; D not resolved. CDR1 and CDR2 from the germline V gene are MGHRA and YSYEKL. This CDR3 spans 15 amino acids. Trimming removed 0 bases from V and 2 bases from J, with 9 bases in between.